This TCR beta chain was sequenced in a study of blood T cell repertoires in COVID-19. Study-level information: Nucleic acid was either cDNA or gDNA, and it came from T cells, B-cell-depleted T cells, or PBMCs.

V was pared by 2 bases and J by 6 bases, with 11 bases between. This CDR3 has 14 amino acids. Germline-derived CDR1 and CDR2 are SGDLS and YYNGEE. In Seattle, patients joined the study during active infection and were tracked longitudinally. Sequencing used immunoSEQ multiplex PCR; TCRdb keeps in-frame clones, though not all of them. Counted here are 150,000 to 200,000 clones, about 85% occurring once; the ten biggest clones make up 5.5% to 7%. The specimen sequenced was peripheral blood. The source is a woman between 35 and 50 years old with COVID-19, enrolled during active disease. The chain joins TRBV9 to TRBJ2-2; no clear D. The DNA of the CDR3 is TGTGCCAGCAGCGTTGGCAGGTCGGCCGGGGAGCTGTTTTTT. This sequence encodes CASSVGRSAGELFF.